This T cell receptor beta chain was profiled in a study of CD8 T cells in Susac syndrome. With 3 bases removed from V and 1 base from J, the gap between germline ends came to 3 bases. The length of the CDR3 is 11 residues. Germline V CDR1 and CDR2: SQVTM, ANQGSEA. Random hexamers were used to reverse transcribe an amount of about 0.45 to 1 ug RNA. TCRdb analysed the immunoSEQ multiplex PCR reads with MiXCR anew, one entry per CDR3 protein. The sample lists roughly 89,000 distinct CDR3 sequences, about 96% occurring once. Notes on the study in general: As the study acknowledged, the number of individuals who were part of its TCR sequencing and HLA analysis was relatively small. Clonal expansion involving Susac CD8+ cells peaked in TEMRA cells and active patients. Susac-specific public clones in total CD8+ repertoires numbered some 16; in CD8+ TEMRA repertoires, they numbered about five.

In the case of this clonotype: The antigen is unknown.

Sequencing was carried out using CD8+ T cells from PBMCs. The clonotype was recovered from a human donor with Susac syndrome. This chain connects TRBV29-1 to TRBJ1-1; D is uncertain. The CDR3 loop is CSVDQNTEAFF. CDR3 sequence (DNA): TGCAGCGTTGATCAGAACACTGAAGCTTTCTTT.